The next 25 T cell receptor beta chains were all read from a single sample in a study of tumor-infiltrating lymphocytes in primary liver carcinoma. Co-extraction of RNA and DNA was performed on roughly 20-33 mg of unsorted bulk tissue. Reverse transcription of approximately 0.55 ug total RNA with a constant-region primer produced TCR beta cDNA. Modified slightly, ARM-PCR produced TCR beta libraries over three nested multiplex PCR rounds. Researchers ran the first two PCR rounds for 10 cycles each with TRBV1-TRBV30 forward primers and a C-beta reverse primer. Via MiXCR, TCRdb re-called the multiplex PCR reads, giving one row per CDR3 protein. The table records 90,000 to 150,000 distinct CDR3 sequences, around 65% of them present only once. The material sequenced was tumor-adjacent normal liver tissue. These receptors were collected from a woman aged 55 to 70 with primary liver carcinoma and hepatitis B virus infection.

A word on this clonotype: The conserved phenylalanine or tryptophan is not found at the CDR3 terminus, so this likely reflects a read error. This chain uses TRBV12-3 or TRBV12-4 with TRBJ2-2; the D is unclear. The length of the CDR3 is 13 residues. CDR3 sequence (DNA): TGTGCCTGCAGTTTAGGGATGCGCGGGGAGCTGTTTTAT. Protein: CACSLGMRGELFY.

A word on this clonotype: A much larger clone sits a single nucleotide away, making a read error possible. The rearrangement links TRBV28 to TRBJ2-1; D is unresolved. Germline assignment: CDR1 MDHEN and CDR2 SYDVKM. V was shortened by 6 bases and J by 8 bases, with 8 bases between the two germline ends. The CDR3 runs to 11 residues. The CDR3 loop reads CASSPFHEQFF. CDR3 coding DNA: TGTGCCAGCAGCCCTTTCCATGAGCAGTTCTTC. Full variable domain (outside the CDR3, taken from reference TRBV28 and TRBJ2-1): DVKVTQSSRYLVKRTGEKVFLECVQDMDHENMFWYRQDPGLGLRLIYFSYDVKMKEKGDIPEGYSVSREKKERFSLILESASTNQTSMYLCASSPFHEQFFGPGTRLTVL.

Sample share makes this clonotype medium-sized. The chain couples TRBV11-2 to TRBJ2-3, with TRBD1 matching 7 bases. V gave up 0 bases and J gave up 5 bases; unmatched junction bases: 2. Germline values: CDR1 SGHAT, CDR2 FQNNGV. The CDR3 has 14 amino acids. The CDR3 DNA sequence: TGTGCCAGCAGCTTAGATGCAGGGGGAGATACGCAGTATTTT. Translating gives CASSLDAGGDTQYF. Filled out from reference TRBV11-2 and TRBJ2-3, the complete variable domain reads EAGVAQSPRYKIIEKRQSVAFWCNPISGHATLYWYQQILGQGPKLLIQFQNNGVVDDSQLPKDRFSAERLKGVDSTLKIQPAKLEDSAVYLCASSLDAGGDTQYFGPGTRLTVL.

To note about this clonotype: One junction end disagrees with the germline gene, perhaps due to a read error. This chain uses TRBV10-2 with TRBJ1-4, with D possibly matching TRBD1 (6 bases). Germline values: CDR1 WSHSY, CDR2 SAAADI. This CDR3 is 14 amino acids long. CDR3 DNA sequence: TGCGCCAGCAGGGCCCAGGGGTTGGATGGAAAACTATTTTTT. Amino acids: CASRAQGLDGKLFF.

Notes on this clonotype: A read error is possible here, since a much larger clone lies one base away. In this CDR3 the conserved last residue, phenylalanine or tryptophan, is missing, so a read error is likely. The CDR3 nucleotides read TGTGCCAGCAGCGAAAGGGGGAGGAACAATGAGCAGTTCTCC. Its translation is CASSERGRNNEQFS. The chain is built from TRBV5-4 and TRBJ2-1, with D perhaps given as TRBD1 or TRBD2 (6 bases each). CDR3 size: 14 residues. Germline V CDR1 and CDR2: SGHNT, YYREEE (reference sequence). Trimming took 4 bases from V and 5 from J, leaving 13 bases between them.

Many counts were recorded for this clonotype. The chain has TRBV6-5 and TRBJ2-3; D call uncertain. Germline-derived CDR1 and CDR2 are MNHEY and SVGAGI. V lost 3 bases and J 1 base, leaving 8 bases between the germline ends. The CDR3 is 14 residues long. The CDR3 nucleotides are TGTGCCAGCAGTTATGTGTCCGGCACAGATACGCAGTATTTT. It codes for CASSYVSGTDTQYF.

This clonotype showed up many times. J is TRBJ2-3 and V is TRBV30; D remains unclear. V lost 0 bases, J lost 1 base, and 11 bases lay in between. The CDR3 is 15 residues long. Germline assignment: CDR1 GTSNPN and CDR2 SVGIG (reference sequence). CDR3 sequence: CAWSVVSLGTDTQYF. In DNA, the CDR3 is TGTGCCTGGAGTGTAGTTAGTTTGGGCACAGATACGCAGTATTTT. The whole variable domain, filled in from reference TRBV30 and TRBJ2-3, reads SQTIHQWPATLVQPVGSPLSLECTVEGTSNPNLYWYRQAAGRGLQLLFYSVGIGQISSEVPQNLSASRPQDRQFILSSKKLLLSDSGFYLCAWSVVSLGTDTQYFGPGTRLTVL.

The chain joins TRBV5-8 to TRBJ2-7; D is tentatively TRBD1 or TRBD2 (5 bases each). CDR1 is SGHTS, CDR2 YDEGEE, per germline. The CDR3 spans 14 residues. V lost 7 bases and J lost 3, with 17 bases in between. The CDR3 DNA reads TGTGCCAGCGGTTTGGACCGGGACCTCTACGAGCAGTACTTC. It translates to CASGLDRDLYEQYF.

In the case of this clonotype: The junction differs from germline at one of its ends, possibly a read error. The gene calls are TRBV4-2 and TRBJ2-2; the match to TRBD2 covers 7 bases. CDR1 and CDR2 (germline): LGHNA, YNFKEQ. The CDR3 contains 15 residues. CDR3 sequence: CASTLGSGNTGKLLF. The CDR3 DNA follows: TGTGCCAGCACCCTGGGGAGCGGGAACACCGGGAAGCTGCTTTTT.

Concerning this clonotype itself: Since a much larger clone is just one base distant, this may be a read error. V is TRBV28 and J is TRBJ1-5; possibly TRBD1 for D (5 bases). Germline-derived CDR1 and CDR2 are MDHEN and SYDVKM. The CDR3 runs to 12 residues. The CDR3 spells CAGSSTGPIWHF. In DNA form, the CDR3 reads TGTGCCGGCAGTTCCACGGGACCCATCTGGCATTTT.

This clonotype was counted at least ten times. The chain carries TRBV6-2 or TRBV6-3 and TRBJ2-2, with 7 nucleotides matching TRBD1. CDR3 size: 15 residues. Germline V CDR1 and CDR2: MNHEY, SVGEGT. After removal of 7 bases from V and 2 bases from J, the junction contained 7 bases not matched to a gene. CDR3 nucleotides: TGTGCCAGCACATATAGACAGGGTAACACCGGGGAGCTGTTTTTT. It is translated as CASTYRQGNTGELFF.

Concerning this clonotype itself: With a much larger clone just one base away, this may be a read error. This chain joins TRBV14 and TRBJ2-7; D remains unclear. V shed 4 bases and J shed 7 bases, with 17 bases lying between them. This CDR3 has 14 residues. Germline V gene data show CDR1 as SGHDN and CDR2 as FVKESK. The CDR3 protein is CASSPGRFRVEQYF. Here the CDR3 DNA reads TGTGCCAGCAGCCCCGGAAGATTTCGAGTTGAGCAGTACTTC. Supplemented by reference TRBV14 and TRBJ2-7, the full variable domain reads EAGVTQFPSHSVIEKGQTVTLRCDPISGHDNLYWYRRVMGKEIKFLLHFVKESKQDESGMPNNRFLAERTGGTYSTLKVQPAELEDSGVYFCASSPGRFRVEQYFGPGTRLTVT.

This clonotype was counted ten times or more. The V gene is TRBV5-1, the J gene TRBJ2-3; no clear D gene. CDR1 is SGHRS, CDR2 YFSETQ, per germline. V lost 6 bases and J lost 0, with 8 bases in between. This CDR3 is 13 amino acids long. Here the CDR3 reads CASTPGSTDTQYF. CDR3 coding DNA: TGCGCCAGCACCCCCGGAAGCACAGATACGCAGTATTTT.

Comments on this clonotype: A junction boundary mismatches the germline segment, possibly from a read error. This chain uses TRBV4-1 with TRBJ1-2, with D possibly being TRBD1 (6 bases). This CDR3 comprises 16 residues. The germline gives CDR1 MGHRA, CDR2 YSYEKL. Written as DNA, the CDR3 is TGCGCCAGCAACCAAGATCAGTGGACAGAATCGTGTGGCTACACCTTC. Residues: CASNQDQWTESCGYTF.

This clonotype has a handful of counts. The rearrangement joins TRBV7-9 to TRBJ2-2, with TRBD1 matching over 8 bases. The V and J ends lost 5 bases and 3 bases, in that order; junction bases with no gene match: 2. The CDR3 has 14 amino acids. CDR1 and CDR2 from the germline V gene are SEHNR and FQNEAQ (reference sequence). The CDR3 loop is CASSQQGDTGELFF. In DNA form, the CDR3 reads TGTGCCAGCAGCCAACAGGGGGACACCGGGGAGCTGTTTTTT.

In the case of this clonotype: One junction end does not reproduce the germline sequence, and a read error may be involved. The CDR3 sequence is CARSLDPVANSPLHF. Here the CDR3 DNA reads TGTGCCAGGAGCTTAGACCCGGTGGCCAATTCACCGCTCCACTTT. This chain links TRBV11-2 with TRBJ1-6, with D unclear. The germline CDR1 and CDR2 sequences are SGHAT and FQNNGV. The CDR3 totals 15 residues.

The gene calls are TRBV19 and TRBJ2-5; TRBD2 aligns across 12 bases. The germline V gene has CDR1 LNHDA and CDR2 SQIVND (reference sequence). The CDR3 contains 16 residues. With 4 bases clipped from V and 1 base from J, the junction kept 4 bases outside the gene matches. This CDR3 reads CASSKRTSGTQETQYF. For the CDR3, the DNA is TGTGCCAGTAGTAAACGGACTAGCGGGACCCAAGAGACCCAGTACTTC.

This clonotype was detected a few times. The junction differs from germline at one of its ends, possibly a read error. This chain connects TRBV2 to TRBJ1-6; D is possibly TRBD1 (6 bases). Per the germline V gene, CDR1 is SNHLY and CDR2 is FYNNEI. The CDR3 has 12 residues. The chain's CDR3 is CVSRDILSPLHF. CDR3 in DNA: TGTGTCAGCAGGGACATTCTTTCACCCCTCCACTTT.

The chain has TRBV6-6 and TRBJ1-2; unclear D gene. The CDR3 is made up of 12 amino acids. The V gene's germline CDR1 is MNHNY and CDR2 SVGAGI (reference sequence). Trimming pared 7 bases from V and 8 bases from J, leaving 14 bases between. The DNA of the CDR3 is TGTGCCAGCACTTCGGCGGGCGAGGGCTACACCTTC. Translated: CASTSAGEGYTF.

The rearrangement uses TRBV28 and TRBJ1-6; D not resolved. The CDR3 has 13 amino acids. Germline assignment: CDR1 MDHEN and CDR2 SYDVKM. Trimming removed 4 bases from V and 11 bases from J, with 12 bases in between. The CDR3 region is CASSSTRGAPLHF. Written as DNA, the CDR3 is TGTGCCAGCAGTTCCACGCGGGGAGCACCCCTCCACTTT.

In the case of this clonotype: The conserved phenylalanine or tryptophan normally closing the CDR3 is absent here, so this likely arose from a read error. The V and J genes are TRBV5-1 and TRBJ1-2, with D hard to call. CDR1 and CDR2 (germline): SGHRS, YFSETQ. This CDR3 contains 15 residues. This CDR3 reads CASSLLGPPNYGYTS. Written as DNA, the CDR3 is TGCGCCAGCAGCCTCCTTGGTCCCCCTAACTATGGATACACCTCC.

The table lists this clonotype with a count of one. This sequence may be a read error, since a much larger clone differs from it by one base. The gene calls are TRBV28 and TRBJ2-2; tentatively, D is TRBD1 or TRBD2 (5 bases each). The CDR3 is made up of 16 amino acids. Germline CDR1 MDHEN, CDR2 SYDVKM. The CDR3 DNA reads TGTGCCAGCAGTTTTAGCCCCGCCCCTGGGACCGGGAAGCTGTTTTTT. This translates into CASSFSPAPGTGKLFF.

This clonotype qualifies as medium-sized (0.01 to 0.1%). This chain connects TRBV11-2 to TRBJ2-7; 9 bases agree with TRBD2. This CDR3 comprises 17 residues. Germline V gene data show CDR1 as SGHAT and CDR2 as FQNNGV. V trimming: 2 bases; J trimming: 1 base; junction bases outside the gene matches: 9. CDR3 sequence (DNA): TGTGCCAGCAGCTTAAGCGCCGCGGGAGGGTTGTCCTACGAGCAGTACTTC. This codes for CASSLSAAGGLSYEQYF.

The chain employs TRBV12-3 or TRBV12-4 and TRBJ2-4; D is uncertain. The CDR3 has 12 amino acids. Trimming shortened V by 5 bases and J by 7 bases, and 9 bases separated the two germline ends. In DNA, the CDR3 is TGTGCCAGCAGTGCTAGTAGGAACATTCAGTACTTC. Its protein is CASSASRNIQYF.

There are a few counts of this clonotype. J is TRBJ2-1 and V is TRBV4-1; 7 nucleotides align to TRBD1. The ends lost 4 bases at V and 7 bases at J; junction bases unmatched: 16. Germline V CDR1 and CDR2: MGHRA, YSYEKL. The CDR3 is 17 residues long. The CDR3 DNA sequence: TGCGCCAGCAGCCTCACGCAGGGGGTTGGGGTATATAATGAGCAGTTCTTC. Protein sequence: CASSLTQGVGVYNEQFF.